A single sample gave rise to the 13 T cell receptor beta chains below, sequenced in a study of CXCR3-negative and CXCR3-positive naive CD8 T cells. Through 5' RACE with UMI labels, the TRB cDNA libraries were prepared. TCRdb re-called the 5' RACE reads and catalogs CDR3 proteins one per entry, DNA excluded. The repertoire table contains 65,000 to 75,000 distinct CDR3 sequences. Sequencing was carried out using naive CXCR3- CD8+ T cells from blood. The subset was: CD45RO-CCR7+CD27+CD95- naive CD8+ T cells lacking CXCR3 (TNR3-). The source is a human donor in good health. Some clones in this sample may be carry-over from other donors' samples.

The chain recombines TRBV5-8 with TRBJ2-1; TCRdb outputs TRBD1, but without DNA this stays unchecked. The CDR3 has 15 residues. CDR1 and CDR2 (germline): SGHTS, YDEGEE. The CDR3 sequence is CASSLQESSYNEQFF.

The chain is built from TRBV5-6 and TRBJ2-1; TCRdb reports TRBD2, a call that lacks DNA to check it against. CDR1 and CDR2 from the germline V gene are SGHDT and YYEEEE. There are 18 residues in the CDR3. CDR3 amino acids: CASSRTSGGARAYNEQFF.

The J gene is TRBJ1-1, the V gene TRBV24-1; the D call from TCRdb, TRBD1, cannot be confirmed without DNA. This CDR3 region has 13 residues. Looked up from germline, CDR1 is KGHDR and CDR2 is SFDVKD. This CDR3 reads CATTAGTGKEAFF.

The chain uses TRBV7-9 and TRBJ2-1; TCRdb indicates TRBD2, and absent DNA this call remains unverified. CDR3 size: 14 residues. Germline values: CDR1 SEHNR, CDR2 FQNEAQ (reference sequence). The CDR3 sequence is CASSLLLREAEQFF.

The chain joins TRBV12-3 or TRBV12-4 to TRBJ1-1. The CDR3 extends over 13 amino acids. CDR3 residues: CASNQPAGSEAFF.

This rearrangement joins TRBV29-1 to TRBJ2-7; TCRdb's D gene call, TRBD1, goes unchecked for lack of DNA. This CDR3 has 13 amino acids. Germline assignment: CDR1 SQVTM and CDR2 ANQGSEA. The CDR3 protein is CSVYGQGVYEQYF.

This chain links TRBV20-1 with TRBJ2-7; as DNA is missing, the TRBD1 call by TCRdb cannot be tested. CDR1 and CDR2 from the germline V gene are DFQATT and SNEGSKA (reference sequence). There are 13 residues in the CDR3. The CDR3 is CSAAAGDRYEQYF.

The chain joins TRBV7-9 to TRBJ1-1; with no DNA, the TCRdb D assignment of TRBD1 cannot be verified. The CDR3 runs to 13 residues. Germline CDR1 is SEHNR and CDR2 is FQNEAQ (reference sequence). This CDR3 reads CASSLGGDTEAFF.

This chain connects TRBV5-1 to TRBJ2-2; there is no DNA to check the TCRdb D call of TRBD2. Germline-derived CDR1 and CDR2 are SGHRS and YFSETQ. The length of the CDR3 is 16 residues. The CDR3 spells CASSPSDLRRPGELFF.

The V gene is TRBV29-1, the J gene TRBJ2-5; with no DNA, the TCRdb D assignment of TRBD2 cannot be verified. This CDR3 contains 15 residues. Germline V lookup: CDR1 SQVTM, CDR2 ANQGSEA. The CDR3 sequence is CSVVYGSGNAETQYF.

CDR3 protein: CASSIRLAGGSSYNEQFF. The V gene is TRBV27, the J gene TRBJ2-1; lacking DNA, the TRBD2 call made by TCRdb goes unchecked. This CDR3 region has 18 residues. In germline, CDR1 is MNHEY, CDR2 SMNVEV (reference sequence).

The J gene is TRBJ1-5, the V gene TRBV6-2 or TRBV6-3. From germline, CDR1 is MNHEY and CDR2 SVGEGT. The CDR3 length is 14 residues. CDR3 sequence reads: CASSYPQGFQPQHF.

V and J are TRBV12-3 or TRBV12-4 and TRBJ2-3. The CDR3 has 16 residues. CDR3 sequence reads: CASSLAPSSSTDTQYF.